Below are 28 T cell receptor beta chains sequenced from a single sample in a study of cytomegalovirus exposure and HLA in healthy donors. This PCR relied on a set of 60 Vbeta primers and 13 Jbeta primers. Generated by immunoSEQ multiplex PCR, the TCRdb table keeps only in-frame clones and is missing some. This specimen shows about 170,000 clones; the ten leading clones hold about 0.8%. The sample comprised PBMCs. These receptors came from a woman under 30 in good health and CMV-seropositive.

CDR3 residues: CASSQDVAGREQYF. The CDR3 DNA reads TGTGCCAGCAGCCAAGACGTGGCGGGTCGGGAGCAGTACTTC. This rearrangement joins TRBV5-6 to TRBJ2-7; weak D call: TRBD2 (5 bases). There are 14 residues in the CDR3. Germline loops: CDR1 SGHDT, CDR2 YYEEEE. Trimming took off 4 bases at V and 7 bases at J, with 18 bases between the two ends.

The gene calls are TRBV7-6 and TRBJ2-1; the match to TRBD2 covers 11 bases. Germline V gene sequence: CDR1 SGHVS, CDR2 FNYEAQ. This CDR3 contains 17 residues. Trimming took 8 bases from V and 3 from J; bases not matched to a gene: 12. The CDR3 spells CASSLGASGGFYNEQFF. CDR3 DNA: TGTGCCAGCTCATTAGGCGCTAGCGGGGGGTTCTACAATGAGCAGTTCTTC.

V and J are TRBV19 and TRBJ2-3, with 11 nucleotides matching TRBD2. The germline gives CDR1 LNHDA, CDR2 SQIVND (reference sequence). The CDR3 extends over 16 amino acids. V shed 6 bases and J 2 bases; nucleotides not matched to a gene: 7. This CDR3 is CASRYTSGRYTDTQYF. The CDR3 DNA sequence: TGTGCCAGTAGATATACTAGCGGGAGATACACAGATACGCAGTATTTT. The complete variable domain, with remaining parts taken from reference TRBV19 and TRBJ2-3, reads DGGITQSPKYLFRKEGQNVTLSCEQNLNHDAMYWYRQDPGQGLRLIYYSQIVNDFQKGDIAEGYSVSREKKESFPLTVTSAQKNPTAFYLCASRYTSGRYTDTQYFGPGTRLTVL.

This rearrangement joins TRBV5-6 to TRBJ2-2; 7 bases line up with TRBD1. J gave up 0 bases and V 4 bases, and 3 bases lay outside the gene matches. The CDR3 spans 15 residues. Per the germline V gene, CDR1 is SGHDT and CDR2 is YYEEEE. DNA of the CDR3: TGTGCCAGCAGCCGGGGACAGTCGAACACCGGGGAGCTGTTTTTT. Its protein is CASSRGQSNTGELFF.

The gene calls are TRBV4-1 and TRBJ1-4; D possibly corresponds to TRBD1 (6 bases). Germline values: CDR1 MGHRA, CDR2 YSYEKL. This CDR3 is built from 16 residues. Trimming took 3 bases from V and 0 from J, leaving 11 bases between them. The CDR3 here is CASSQRGGATNEKLFF. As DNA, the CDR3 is TGCGCCAGCAGCCAGAGGGGGGGAGCAACTAATGAAAAACTGTTTTTT.

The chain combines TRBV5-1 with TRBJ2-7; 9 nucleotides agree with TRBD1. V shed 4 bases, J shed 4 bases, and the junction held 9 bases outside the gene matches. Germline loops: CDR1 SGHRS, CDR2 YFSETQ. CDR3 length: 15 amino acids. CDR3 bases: TGCGCCAGCAGCAGCGGTACAGGGGGCATGTACGAGCAGTACTTC. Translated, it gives CASSSGTGGMYEQYF.

The CDR3 loop is CASSPYGGYQETQYF. CDR3 DNA sequence: TGTGCCAGCTCACCATACGGGGGGTACCAAGAGACCCAGTACTTC. The rearrangement links TRBV18 to TRBJ2-5, with 7 bases identical to TRBD2. The CDR3 is 15 amino acids. J gave up 0 bases and V 2 bases, and 3 bases lay outside the gene matches. Per germline, CDR1 KGHSH and CDR2 LQKENI. The full variable domain, in which reference TRBV18 and TRBJ2-5 provide the parts outside the CDR3, is NAGVMQNPRHLVRRRGQEARLRCSPMKGHSHVYWYRQLPEEGLKFMVYLQKENIIDESGMPKERFSAEFPKEGPSILRIQQVVRGDSAAYFCASSPYGGYQETQYFGPGTRLLVL.

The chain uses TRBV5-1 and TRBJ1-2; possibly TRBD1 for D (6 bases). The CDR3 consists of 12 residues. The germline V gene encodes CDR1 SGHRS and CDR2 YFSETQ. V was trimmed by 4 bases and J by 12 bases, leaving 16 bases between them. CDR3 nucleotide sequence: TGCGCCAGCAGCGTATCAGGGGTCGAGGACACCTTC. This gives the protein CASSVSGVEDTF.

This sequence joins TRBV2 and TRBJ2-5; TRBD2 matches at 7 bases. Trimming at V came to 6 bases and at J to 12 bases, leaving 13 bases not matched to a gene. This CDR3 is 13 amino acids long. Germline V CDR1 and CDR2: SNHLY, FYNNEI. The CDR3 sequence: CASRITRAGVKYF. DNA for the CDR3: TGTGCCAGCAGAATCACCAGGGCGGGAGTTAAGTACTTC.

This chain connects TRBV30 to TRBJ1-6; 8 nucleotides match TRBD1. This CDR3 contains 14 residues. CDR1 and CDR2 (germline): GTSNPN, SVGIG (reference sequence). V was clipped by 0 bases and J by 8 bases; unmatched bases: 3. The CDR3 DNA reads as TGTGCCTGGAGTGTAGGACAGGGACATTCACCCCTCCACTTT. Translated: CAWSVGQGHSPLHF.

The CDR3 DNA sequence: TGCGCCAGCAGCTACCTATACCAGGGGGCGGGTGAGCAGTTCTTC. Translated, it gives CASSYLYQGAGEQFF. The chain carries TRBV5-1 and TRBJ2-1; the match to TRBD1 covers 8 bases. V gave up 3 bases and J gave up 9 bases; unmatched junction bases: 11. This CDR3 contains 15 residues. Germline assignment: CDR1 SGHRS and CDR2 YFSETQ.

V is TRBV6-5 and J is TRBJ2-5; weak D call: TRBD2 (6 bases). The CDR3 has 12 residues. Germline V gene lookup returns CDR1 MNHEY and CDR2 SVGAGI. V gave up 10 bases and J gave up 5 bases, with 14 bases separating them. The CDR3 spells CATGGEAETQYF. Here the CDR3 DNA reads TGTGCCACCGGTGGGGAGGCGGAGACCCAGTACTTC.

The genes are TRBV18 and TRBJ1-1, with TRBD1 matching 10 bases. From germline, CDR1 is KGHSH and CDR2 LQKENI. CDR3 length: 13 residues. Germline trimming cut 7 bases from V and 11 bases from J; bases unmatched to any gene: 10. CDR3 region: CASLAPGQGWAFF. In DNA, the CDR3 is TGTGCCAGCTTAGCGCCGGGACAGGGGTGGGCTTTCTTT.

As DNA, the CDR3 is TGTGCCTGGAGTCCGGGACAGGAGTACGAGCAGTACTTC. Translated: CAWSPGQEYEQYF. The V call is TRBV30, the J call TRBJ2-7, with 8 positions matching TRBD1. CDR3 length equals 13 residues. Unmatched junction bases numbered 4, after V lost 2 bases and J lost 4 bases. The germline V gene has CDR1 GTSNPN and CDR2 SVGIG (reference sequence).

CDR3 DNA: TGTGCCAGCAGCCTCCCCGCTAGCGGGGGGGATAGAAGCACAGATACGCAGTATTTT. Protein sequence: CASSLPASGGDRSTDTQYF. The chain couples TRBV4-2 to TRBJ2-3; 12 bases are shared with TRBD2. The CDR3 extends over 19 amino acids. The V gene's germline CDR1 is LGHNA and CDR2 YNFKEQ. With 4 bases clipped from V and 0 bases from J, the junction kept 11 bases outside the gene matches.

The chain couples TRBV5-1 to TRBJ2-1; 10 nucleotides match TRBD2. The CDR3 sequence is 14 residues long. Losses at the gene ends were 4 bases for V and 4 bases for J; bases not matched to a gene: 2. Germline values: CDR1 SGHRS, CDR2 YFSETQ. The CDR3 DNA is TGCGCCAGCAGCCGAGCGGGAGGGTACAATGAGCAGTTCTTC. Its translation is CASSRAGGYNEQFF.

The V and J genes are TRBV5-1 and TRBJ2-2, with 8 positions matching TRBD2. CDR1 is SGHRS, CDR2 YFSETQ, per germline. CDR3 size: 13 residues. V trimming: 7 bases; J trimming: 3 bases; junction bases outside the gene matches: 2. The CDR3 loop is CASGAGDTGELFF. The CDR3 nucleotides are TGCGCCAGCGGAGCGGGAGACACCGGGGAGCTGTTTTTT.

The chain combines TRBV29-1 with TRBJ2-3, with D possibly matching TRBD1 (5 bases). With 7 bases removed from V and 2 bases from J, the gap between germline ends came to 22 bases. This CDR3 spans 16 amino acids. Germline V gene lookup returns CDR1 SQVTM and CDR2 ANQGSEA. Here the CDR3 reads CSARREGVLTTDTQYF. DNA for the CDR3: TGCAGCGCACGCAGAGAAGGGGTCTTGACCACAGATACGCAGTATTTT.

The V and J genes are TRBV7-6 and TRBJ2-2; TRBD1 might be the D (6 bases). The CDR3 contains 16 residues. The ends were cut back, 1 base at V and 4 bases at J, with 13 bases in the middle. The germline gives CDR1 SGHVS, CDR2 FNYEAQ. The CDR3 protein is CASSLEAGESTGELFF. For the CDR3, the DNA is TGTGCCAGCAGCTTAGAGGCAGGGGAGTCCACCGGGGAGCTGTTTTTT. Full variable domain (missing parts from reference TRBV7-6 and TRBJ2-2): GAGVSQSPRYKVTKRGQDVALRCDPISGHVSLYWYRQALGQGPEFLTYFNYEAQQDKSGLPNDRFSAERPEGSISTLTIQRTEQRDSAMYRCASSLEAGESTGELFFGEGSRLTVL.

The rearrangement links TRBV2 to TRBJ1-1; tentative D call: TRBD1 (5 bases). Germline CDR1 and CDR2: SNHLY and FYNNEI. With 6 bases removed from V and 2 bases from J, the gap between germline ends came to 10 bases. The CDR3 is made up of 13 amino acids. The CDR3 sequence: CASRPDSNTEAFF. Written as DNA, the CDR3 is TGTGCCAGCAGGCCTGACAGTAACACTGAAGCTTTCTTT.

The CDR3 spells CASPEEGNTEAFF. CDR3 bases: TGTGCCAGCCCCGAAGAGGGGAACACTGAAGCTTTCTTT. V usage is TRBV6-1 and J usage is TRBJ1-1, with D hard to call. This CDR3 is built from 13 residues. The V and J ends lost 8 bases and 1 base respectively, with 11 bases between them. Germline loops: CDR1 MNHNS, CDR2 SASEGT.

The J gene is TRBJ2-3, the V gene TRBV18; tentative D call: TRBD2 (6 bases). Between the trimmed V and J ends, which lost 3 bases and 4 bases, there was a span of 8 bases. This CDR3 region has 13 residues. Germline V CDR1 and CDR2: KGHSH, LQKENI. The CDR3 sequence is CASSPPGADTQYF. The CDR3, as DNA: TGTGCCAGCTCACCCCCGGGGGCAGATACGCAGTATTTT.

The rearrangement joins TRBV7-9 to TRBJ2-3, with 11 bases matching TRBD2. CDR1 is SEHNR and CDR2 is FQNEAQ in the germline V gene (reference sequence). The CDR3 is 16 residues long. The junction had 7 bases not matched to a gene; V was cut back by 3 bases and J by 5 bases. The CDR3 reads CASSFLAGGPEDTQYF. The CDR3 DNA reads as TGTGCCAGCAGCTTCTTAGCGGGGGGGCCGGAAGATACGCAGTATTTT.

The CDR3 spells CAISEDRDTEAFF. DNA of the CDR3: TGTGCCATCAGTGAAGACAGGGACACTGAAGCTTTCTTT. The gene calls are TRBV10-3 and TRBJ1-1; 7 positions match TRBD1. After removal of 3 bases from V and 3 bases from J, the junction contained 1 base not matched to a gene. The V gene's germline CDR1 is ENHRY and CDR2 SYGVKD. The CDR3 consists of 13 residues.

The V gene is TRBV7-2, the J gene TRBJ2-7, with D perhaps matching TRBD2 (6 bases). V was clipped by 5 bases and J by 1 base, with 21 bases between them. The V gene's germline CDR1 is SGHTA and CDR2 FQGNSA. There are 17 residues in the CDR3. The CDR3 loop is CASSTRGSRRGSYEQYF. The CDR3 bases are TGTGCCAGCAGCACTAGAGGTTCCAGGAGGGGTTCCTACGAGCAGTACTTC. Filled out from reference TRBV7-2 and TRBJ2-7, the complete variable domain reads GAGVSQSPSNKVTEKGKDVELRCDPISGHTALYWYRQSLGQGLEFLIYFQGNSAPDKSGLPSDRFSAERTGGSVSTLTIQRTQQEDSAVYLCASSTRGSRRGSYEQYFGPGTRLTVT.

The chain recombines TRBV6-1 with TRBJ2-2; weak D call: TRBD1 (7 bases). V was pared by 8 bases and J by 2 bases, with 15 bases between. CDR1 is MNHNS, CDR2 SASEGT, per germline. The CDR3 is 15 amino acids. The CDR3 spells CASPQGGYNTGELFF. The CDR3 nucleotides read TGTGCCAGCCCCCAGGGGGGCTATAACACCGGGGAGCTGTTTTTT.

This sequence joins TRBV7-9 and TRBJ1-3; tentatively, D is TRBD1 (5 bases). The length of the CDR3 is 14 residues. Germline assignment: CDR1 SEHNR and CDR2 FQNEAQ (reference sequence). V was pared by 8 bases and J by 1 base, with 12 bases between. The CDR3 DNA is TGTGCCAGCGGGACGGGAGGTTCTGGAAACACCATATATTTT. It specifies CASGTGGSGNTIYF. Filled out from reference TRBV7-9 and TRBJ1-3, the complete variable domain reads DTGVSQNPRHKITKRGQNVTFRCDPISEHNRLYWYRQTLGQGPEFLTYFQNEAQLEKSRLLSDRFSAERPKGSFSTLEIQRTEQGDSAMYLCASGTGGSGNTIYFGEGSWLTVV.

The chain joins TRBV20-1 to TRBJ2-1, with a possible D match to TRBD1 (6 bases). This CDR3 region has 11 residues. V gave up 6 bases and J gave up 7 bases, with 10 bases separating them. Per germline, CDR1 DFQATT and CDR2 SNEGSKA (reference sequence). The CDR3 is CSAPRGNEQFF. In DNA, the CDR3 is TGCAGTGCCCCCAGGGGAAATGAGCAGTTCTTC.